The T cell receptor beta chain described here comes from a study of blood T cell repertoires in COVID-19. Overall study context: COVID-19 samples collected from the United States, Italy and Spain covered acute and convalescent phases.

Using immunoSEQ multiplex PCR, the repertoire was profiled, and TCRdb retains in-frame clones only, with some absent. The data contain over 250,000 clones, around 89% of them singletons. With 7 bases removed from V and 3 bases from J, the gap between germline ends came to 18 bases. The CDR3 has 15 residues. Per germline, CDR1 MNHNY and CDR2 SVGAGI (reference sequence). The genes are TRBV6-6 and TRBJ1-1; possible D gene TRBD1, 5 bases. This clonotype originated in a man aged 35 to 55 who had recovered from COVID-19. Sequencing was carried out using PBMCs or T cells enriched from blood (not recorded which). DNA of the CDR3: TGTGCCAGCATCGACGGGGGGATGGGGGACACTGAAGCTTTCTTT. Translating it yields CASIDGGMGDTEAFF.